This T cell receptor (beta chain) was retrieved from a study of blood T cell repertoires in COVID-19. Two negative PCRs, clearance, or symptom resolution were required of recovered Cohort 3 donors. The repertoire was sequenced with immunoSEQ multiplex PCR; TCRdb's copy has only in-frame clones and lacks some. The repertoire holds 300,000 to 450,000 clones, with approximately 89% as singletons. The receptor comes from a man aged 25 to 45 who had recovered from COVID-19. The sequencing input was PBMCs or T cells enriched from blood (not recorded which).

The DNA for the CDR3 is TGTGCCAGCGGGCAGGGTAGCAATCAGCCCCAGCATTTT. It translates to CASGQGSNQPQHF. The chain couples TRBV6-5 to TRBJ1-5; a possible D gene is TRBD1 (5 bases). There are 13 residues in the CDR3. Germline V gene data show CDR1 as MNHEY and CDR2 as SVGAGI. Trimming removed 8 bases at V and 0 bases at J, with 8 bases between.